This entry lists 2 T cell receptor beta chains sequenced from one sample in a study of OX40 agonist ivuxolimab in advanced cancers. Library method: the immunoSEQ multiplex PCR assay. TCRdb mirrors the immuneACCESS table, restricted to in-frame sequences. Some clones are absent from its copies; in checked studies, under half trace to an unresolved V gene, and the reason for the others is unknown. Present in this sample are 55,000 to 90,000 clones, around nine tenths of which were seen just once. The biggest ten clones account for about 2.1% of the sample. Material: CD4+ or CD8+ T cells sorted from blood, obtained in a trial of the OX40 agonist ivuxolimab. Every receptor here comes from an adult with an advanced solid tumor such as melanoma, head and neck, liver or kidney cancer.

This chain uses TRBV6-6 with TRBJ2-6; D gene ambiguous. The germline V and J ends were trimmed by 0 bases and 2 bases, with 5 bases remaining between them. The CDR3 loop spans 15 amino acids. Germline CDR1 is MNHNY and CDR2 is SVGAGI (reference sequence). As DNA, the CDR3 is TGTGCCAGCAGTTACTCAAATACTGGGGCCAACGTCCTGACTTTC. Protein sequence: CASSYSNTGANVLTF.

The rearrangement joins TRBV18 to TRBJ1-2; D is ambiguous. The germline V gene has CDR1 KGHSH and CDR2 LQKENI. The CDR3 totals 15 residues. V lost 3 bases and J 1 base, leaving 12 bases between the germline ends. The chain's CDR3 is CASSPADPHNYGYTF. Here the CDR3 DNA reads TGTGCCAGCTCACCCGCGGACCCCCATAACTATGGCTACACCTTC.